This T cell receptor (beta chain) was sequenced in a study of beta chain features in type 1 diabetes. The study's findings and limits: The similarity of naive, central memory and Treg TCRB repertoires appeared greater among patients than among healthy donors.

This clone came up a few times. Antigen: not known. Investigators reverse transcribed all isolated RNA, so they sequenced expressed TCRB transcripts. Clones were read by immunoSEQ multiplex PCR, and TCRdb kept only the in-frame ones, dropping some. Found here are 300,000 to 400,000 clones, less than 10% of them singletons; the top ten hold around 0.44%. Staining for CD45RO/CCR7/CD25/CD127/CD95/CD27 allowed sorting of CD4+ naive, central memory, regulatory and stem cell-like memory cells. The receptor's source is a woman aged 18 to 35 in good health. The sequenced material came from central memory CD4+ T cells from blood.

The CDR3 loop reads CASSLAYRSHQPQHF. The CDR3 coding sequence is TGTGCCAGCAGCTTAGCGTACAGGTCGCATCAGCCCCAGCATTTT. The rearrangement joins TRBV7-8 to TRBJ1-5, with D maybe TRBD1 (5 bases). V lost 0 bases, J lost 5 bases, and 11 bases lay in between. Germline loops: CDR1 SGHVS, CDR2 FQNEAQ. This CDR3 contains 15 residues. The full variable domain, its missing parts supplied by reference TRBV7-8 and TRBJ1-5, is GAGVSQSPRYKVAKRGQDVALRCDPISGHVSLFWYQQALGQGPEFLTYFQNEAQLDKSGLPSDRFFAERPEGSVSTLKIQRTQQEDSAVYLCASSLAYRSHQPQHFGDGTRLSIL.